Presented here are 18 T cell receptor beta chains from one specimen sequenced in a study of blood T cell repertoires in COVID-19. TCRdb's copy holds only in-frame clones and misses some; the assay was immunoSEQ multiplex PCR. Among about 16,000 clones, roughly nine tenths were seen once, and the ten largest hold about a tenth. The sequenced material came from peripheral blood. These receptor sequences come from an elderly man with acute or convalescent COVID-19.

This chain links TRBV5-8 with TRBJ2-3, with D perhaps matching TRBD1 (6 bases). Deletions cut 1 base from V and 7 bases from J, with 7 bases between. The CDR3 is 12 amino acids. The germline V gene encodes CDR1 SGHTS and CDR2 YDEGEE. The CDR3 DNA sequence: TGTGCCAGCAGCTTGCAGGGGTATACGCAGTATTTT. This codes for CASSLQGYTQYF.

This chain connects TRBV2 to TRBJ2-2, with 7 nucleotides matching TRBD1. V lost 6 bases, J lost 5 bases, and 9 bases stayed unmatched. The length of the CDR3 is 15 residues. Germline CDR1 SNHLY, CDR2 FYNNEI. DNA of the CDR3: TGTGCCAGCAGGGGGCAGGGGGTAAGGACCGGGGAGCTGTTTTTT. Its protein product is CASRGQGVRTGELFF.

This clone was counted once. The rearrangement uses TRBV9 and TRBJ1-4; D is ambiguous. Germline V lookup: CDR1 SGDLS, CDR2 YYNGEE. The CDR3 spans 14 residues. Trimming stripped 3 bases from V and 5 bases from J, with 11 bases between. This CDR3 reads CASSEAGWNEKLFF. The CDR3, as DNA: TGTGCCAGCAGCGAGGCAGGATGGAATGAAAAACTGTTTTTT.

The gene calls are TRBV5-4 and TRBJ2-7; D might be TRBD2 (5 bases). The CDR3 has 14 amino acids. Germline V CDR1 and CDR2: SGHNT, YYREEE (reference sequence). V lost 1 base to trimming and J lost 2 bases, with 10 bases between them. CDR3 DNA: TGTGCCAGCAGCTTGTCGGGGAGCACCTACGAGCAGTACTTC. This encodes CASSLSGSTYEQYF.

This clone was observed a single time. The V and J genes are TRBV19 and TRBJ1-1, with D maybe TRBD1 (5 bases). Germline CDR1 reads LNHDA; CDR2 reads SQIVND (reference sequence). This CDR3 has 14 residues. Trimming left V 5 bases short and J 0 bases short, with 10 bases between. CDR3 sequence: CASSPGTLNTEAFF. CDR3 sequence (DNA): TGTGCCAGTAGTCCAGGGACTTTGAACACTGAAGCTTTCTTT.

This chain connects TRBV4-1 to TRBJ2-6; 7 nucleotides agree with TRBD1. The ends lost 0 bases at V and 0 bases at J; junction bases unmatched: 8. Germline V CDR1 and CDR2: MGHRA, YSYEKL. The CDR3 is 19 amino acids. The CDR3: CASSQDWTGLFSGANVLTF. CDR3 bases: TGCGCCAGCAGCCAAGATTGGACAGGCCTATTCTCTGGGGCCAACGTCCTGACTTTC.

The CDR3 nucleotides read TGTGCCAGCAGCGGAACGGTAGACATGAACACTGAAGCTTTCTTT. Protein: CASSGTVDMNTEAFF. The chain carries TRBV28 and TRBJ1-1; D is unclear. This CDR3 has 15 residues. CDR1 and CDR2 (germline): MDHEN, SYDVKM. V was shortened by 6 bases and J by 0 bases, with 14 bases between the two germline ends.

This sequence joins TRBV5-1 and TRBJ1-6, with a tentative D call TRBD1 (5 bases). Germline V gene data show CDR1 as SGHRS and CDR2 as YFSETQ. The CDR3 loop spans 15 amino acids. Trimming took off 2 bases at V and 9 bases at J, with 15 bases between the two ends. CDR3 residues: CASSLGSGEASPLHF. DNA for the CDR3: TGCGCCAGCAGCTTAGGGTCGGGGGAAGCTTCACCCCTCCACTTT. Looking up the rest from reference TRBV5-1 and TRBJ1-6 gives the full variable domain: KAGVTQTPRYLIKTRGQQVTLSCSPISGHRSVSWYQQTPGQGLQFLFEYFSETQRNKGNFPGRFSGRQFSNSRSEMNVSTLELGDSALYLCASSLGSGEASPLHFGNGTRLTVT.

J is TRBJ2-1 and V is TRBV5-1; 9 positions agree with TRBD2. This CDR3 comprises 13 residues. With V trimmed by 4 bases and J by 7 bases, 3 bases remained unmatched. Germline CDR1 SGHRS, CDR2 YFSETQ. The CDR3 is CASSGTSRNEQFF. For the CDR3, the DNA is TGCGCCAGCAGCGGGACTAGCAGGAATGAGCAGTTCTTC.

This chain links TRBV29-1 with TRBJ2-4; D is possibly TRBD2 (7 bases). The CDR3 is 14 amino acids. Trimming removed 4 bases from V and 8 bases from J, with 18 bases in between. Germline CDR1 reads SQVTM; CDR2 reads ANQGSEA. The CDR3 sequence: CSVVDEGGGDIQYF. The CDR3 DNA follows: TGCAGCGTTGTAGACGAAGGGGGGGGTGACATTCAGTACTTC.

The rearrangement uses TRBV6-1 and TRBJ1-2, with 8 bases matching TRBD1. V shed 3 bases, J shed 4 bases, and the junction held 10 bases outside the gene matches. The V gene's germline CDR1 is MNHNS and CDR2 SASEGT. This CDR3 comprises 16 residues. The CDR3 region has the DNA TGTGCCAGCAGTGATAGTCCCGGACAGGGTCTCTATGGCTACACCTTC. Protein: CASSDSPGQGLYGYTF.

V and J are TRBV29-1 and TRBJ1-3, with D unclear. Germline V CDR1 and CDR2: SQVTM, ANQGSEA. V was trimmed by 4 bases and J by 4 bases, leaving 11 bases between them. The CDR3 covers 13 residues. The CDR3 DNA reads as TGCAGCGTTGCAACCCAGTCCGGAAACACCATATATTTT. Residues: CSVATQSGNTIYF.

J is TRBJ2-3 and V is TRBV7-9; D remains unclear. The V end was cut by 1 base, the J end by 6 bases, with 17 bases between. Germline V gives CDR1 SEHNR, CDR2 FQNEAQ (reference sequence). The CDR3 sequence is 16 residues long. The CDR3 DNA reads TGTGCCAGCAGCTTAGATTTACCCACTGCCGGGGATACGCAGTATTTT. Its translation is CASSLDLPTAGDTQYF. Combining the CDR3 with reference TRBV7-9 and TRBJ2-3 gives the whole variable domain DTGVSQNPRHKITKRGQNVTFRCDPISEHNRLYWYRQTLGQGPEFLTYFQNEAQLEKSRLLSDRFSAERPKGSFSTLEIQRTEQGDSAMYLCASSLDLPTAGDTQYFGPGTRLTVL.

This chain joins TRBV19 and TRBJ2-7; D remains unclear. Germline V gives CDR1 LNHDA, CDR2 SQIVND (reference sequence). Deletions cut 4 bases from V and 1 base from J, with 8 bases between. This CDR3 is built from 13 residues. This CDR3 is CASSRHISYEQYF. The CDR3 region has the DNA TGTGCCAGTAGTAGACATATTTCCTACGAGCAGTACTTC.

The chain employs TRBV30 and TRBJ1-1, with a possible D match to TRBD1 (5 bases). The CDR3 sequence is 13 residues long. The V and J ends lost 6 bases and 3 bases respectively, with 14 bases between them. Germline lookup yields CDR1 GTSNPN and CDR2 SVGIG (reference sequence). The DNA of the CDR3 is TGTGCCTGTACCCGCGGGGCGGACACTGAAGCTTTCTTT. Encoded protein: CACTRGADTEAFF.

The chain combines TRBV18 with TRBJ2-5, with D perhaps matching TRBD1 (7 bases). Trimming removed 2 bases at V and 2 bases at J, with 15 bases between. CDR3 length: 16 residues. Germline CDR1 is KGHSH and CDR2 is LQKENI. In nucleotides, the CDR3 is TGTGCCAGCTCACCAGTCGCGGGACAGAGTCAAGAGACCCAGTACTTC. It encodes CASSPVAGQSQETQYF.

CDR3 nucleotides: TGTGCCAGCAGCGGACAGGGTAACTATGGCTACACCTTC. Its translation is CASSGQGNYGYTF. This rearrangement joins TRBV11-2 to TRBJ1-2, with 8 positions matching TRBD1. V shed 5 bases, J shed 1 base, and the junction held 0 bases outside the gene matches. CDR3 length: 13 amino acids. Germline V CDR1 and CDR2: SGHAT, FQNNGV.

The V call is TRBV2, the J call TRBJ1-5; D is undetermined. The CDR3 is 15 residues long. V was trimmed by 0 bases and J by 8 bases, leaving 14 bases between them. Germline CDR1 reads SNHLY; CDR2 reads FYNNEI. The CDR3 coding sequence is TGTGCCAGCAGTGAAGCAGGAGAAATCCAAAAGCCCCAGCATTTT. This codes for CASSEAGEIQKPQHF.